This TCR beta chain comes out of a study of Graves' ophthalmopathy and Graves' hyperthyroidism. Study background: Hyperthyroidism was considered stable when no ophthalmopathy appeared within 18 months of follow-up.

Amplifying from RNA transcripts, the study obtained TCR beta CDR3 regions. Investigators did first-round RT-PCR with HTBI primers, then second-round multiplex PCR. Each CDR3 protein gets one entry after TCRdb re-called the multiplex PCR reads with MiXCR. The sample lists 1 million to 1.3 million distinct CDR3 sequences, approximately 35% occurring once. This CDR3 spans 13 amino acids. CDR1 and CDR2 (germline): SQVTM, ANQGSEA. The V gene lost 4 bases and the J gene lost 5 bases, with 11 bases spanning the gap. Recruitment covered hyperthyroidism patients aged 18 to 65 whose new diagnosis was of under 2 months' duration. Patients were left out if they had other autoimmune diseases, uncontrolled infections, pregnancy or lactation. A diagnosis was made from clinical symptoms together with serum thyroxine, TRAb, thyroid ultrasound and orbital computed tomography.

This chain connects TRBV29-1 to TRBJ2-2; the D is unclear. This sequence originates from an adult man with Graves' hyperthyroidism. Material: peripheral blood or thyroid tissue (not recorded which). CDR3 residues: CSVVSRTTGELFF. The CDR3 bases are TGCAGCGTTGTTAGCAGGACGACCGGGGAGCTGTTTTTT.